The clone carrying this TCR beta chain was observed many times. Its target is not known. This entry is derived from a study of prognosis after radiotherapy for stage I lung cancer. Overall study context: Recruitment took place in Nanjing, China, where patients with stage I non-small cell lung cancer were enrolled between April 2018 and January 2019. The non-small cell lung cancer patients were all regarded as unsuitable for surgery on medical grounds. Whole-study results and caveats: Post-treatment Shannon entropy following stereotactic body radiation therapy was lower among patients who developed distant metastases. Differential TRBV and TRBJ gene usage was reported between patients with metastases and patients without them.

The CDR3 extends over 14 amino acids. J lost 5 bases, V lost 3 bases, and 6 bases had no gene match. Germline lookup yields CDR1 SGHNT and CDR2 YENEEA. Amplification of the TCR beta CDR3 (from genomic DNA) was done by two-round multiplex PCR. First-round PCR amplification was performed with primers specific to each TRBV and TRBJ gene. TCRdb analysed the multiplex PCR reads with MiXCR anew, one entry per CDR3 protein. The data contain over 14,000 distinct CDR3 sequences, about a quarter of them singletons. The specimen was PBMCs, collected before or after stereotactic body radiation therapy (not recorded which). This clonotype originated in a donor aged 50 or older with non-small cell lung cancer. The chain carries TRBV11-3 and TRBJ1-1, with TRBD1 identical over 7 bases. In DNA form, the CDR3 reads TGTGCCAGCAGCTTGGAAGGACAGGCGACTGAAGCTTTCTTT. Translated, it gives CASSLEGQATEAFF.